These T cell receptor beta chains were read from a single sample in a study of T cell repertoires in cytomegalovirus infection. MiXCR was run by TCRdb on the reads, yielding one entry per CDR3 protein. Counted here are hundreds of thousands of distinct CDR3 sequences, less than 40% occurring once; the ten biggest clones make up around 3%. The specimen was PBMCs. The receptors here all came from a human donor in good health (CMV status not recorded). Some clones in this sample may be carry-over from other donors' samples. Each CDR3 is given with its conserved first and last residue. Each record gives: D gene, J gene, clone size, V gene, CDR3 DNA, CDR3 protein. The D gene is left open where the match is weak. Only part of the rows carry a size: once, few, many, or a class if the clone is expanded.

- | TRBJ2-2 | - | TRBV27 | TGTGCCAGCTCTCCTGCACGGAATACCGGGGAGCTGTTTTTT | CASSPARNTGELFF
TRBD1 | TRBJ1-1 | - | TRBV28 | TGTGCCAGCAGCCCACCTAACACAGGGGGCGTAGGAGCTTTCTTT | CASSPPNTGGVGAFF
- | TRBJ2-5 | - | TRBV27 | TGTGCCAGCAGTTCACGAGGGCAGGGTGACGGGAAGACCCAGTACTTC | CASSSRGQGDGKTQYF
TRBD1 | TRBJ1-5 | - | TRBV12-3/TRBV12-4 | TGTGCCAGCAGCCAGGGGGCAGGAGGCAATCAGCCCCAGCATTTT | CASSQGAGGNQPQHF
- | TRBJ2-7 | few | TRBV7-9 | TGTGCCAGCAGCTTATCAGCCGGGACGGGAACCTACGAGCAGTACTTC | CASSLSAGTGTYEQYF
- | TRBJ2-2 | - | TRBV20-1 | TGCAGTGCTACGCCCCCGGGACCAAACACCGGGGAGCTGTTTTTT | CSATPPGPNTGELFF
- | TRBJ1-1 | - | TRBV6-6 | TGTGCCAGCAGTGGGGATGGCTCGCGGTCATCTGAAGCTTTCTTT | CASSGDGSRSSEAFF
- | TRBJ2-7 | - | TRBV14 | TGTGCCAGCAGCTCGTTCGCGGGGCCCTACGAGCAGTACTTC | CASSSFAGPYEQYF
TRBD2 | TRBJ2-2 | few | TRBV9 | TGTGCCAGCAGCCCCCGAGCGGGAGTGGGAACCGGGGAGCTGTTTTTT | CASSPRAGVGTGELFF
- | TRBJ1-2 | - | TRBV28 | TGTGCCCTCAGCCCTTACAGGGTGGGGACTAACTATGGCTACACCTTC | CALSPYRVGTNYGYTF
TRBD1 | TRBJ2-7 | - | TRBV5-6 | TGTGCCAGCAGCGTATCCGGGACAGGGGCCCCCAAGTGCTTC | CASSVSGTGAPKCF
TRBD2 | TRBJ2-3 | - | TRBV27 | TGTGCCAGCAGTTTGGATAGCGGGAGATTCACAGATACGCAGTATTTT | CASSLDSGRFTDTQYF
- | TRBJ1-1 | - | TRBV6-1 | TGTGCCAGCAGGCCCAACCTGAACACTGAAGCTTTCTTT | CASRPNLNTEAFF
- | TRBJ1-1 | many | TRBV7-2 | TGTGCCAGCAGCCCCCCACGGGGGATCAGGGCCACTGAAGCTTTCTTT | CASSPPRGIRATEAFF
- | TRBJ2-7 | - | TRBV5-1 | TGCGCCAGCAGCTTGGAGGACCCTCGCTCCGAGCAGTACTTC | CASSLEDPRSEQYF
- | TRBJ1-4 | few | TRBV28 | TGTGCCAGCAGTCCCGATTTTTGGGCTAATGAAAAACTGTTTTTT | CASSPDFWANEKLFF
- | TRBJ1-1 | - | TRBV10-2 | TGCGCCAGCAGTGAGTCGCAGGGTGGAGCTTTCTTT | CASSESQGGAFF
TRBD2 | TRBJ2-1 | - | TRBV10-3 | TGTGCCATCAGTGAGTCTTTGGGGAGGGCCTACAATGAGCAGTTCTTC | CAISESLGRAYNEQFF
TRBD1 | TRBJ1-6 | - | TRBV6-6 | TGTGCCAGCAGTCTATCGACAGGGGCGAGCTCCTATAATTCACCCCTCCACTTT | CASSLSTGASSYNSPLHF
- | TRBJ2-5 | - | TRBV7-3 | TGTGCCAGCAGCTTAGACGGGGCCCCCCAAGAGACCCAGTACTTC | CASSLDGAPQETQYF